This T cell receptor beta chain was recorded in a study of blood T cell repertoires in COVID-19. The repertoire was sequenced with immunoSEQ multiplex PCR; TCRdb's copy has only in-frame clones and lacks some. The sample lists 150,000 or so clones; roughly four fifths were seen once. The V and J ends lost 5 bases and 2 bases, in that order; junction bases with no gene match: 5. Per the germline V gene, CDR1 is SGHRS and CDR2 is YFSETQ. The length of the CDR3 is 14 residues. This TCR derives from a human donor with acute or convalescent COVID-19. The donor label of this sample is uncertain. The chain carries TRBV5-1 and TRBJ2-7, with 9 bases matching TRBD1. What was sequenced was peripheral blood. The CDR3 sequence is CASRRDREAYEQYF. For the CDR3, the DNA is TGCGCCAGCAGGCGGGACAGGGAGGCCTACGAGCAGTACTTC. Using reference TRBV5-1 and TRBJ2-7 for the parts outside the CDR3, the full variable domain is KAGVTQTPRYLIKTRGQQVTLSCSPISGHRSVSWYQQTPGQGLQFLFEYFSETQRNKGNFPGRFSGRQFSNSRSEMNVSTLELGDSALYLCASRRDREAYEQYFGPGTRLTVT.